This TCR beta chain was captured in a study of CD8+ T cells in alopecia areata. In each case, RNA was isolated and then reverse transcribed into cDNA as the sequencing template. The method was immunoSEQ multiplex PCR; TCRdb's version includes in-frame clones alone and lacks a portion of them. Of some 190,000 clones listed, 51% are singletons. This clone has a handful of counts. Its cognate antigen is unknown. Whole-study results and caveats: Tofacitinib did not eliminate many expanded lesional clones from scalp or blood. Researchers report lesional scalp, most notably alopecia totalis/universalis, outstripped normal scalp in clonality. Among the 100 top clones, expanded CD8+ clones, like scalp clonality, were significantly decreased by tofacitinib. Since there was just one nonresponder, nobody can yet say how baseline CD8+ expansion ties to response.

The V and J ends lost 5 bases and 5 bases, in that order; junction bases with no gene match: 14. CDR3 length: 17 amino acids. Germline CDR1 and CDR2: MNHEY and SMNVEV (reference sequence). As for treatment: oral pan-JAK inhibitor, 5-10 mg twice daily. Sequences were derived from CD8+ T cells sorted from blood, sampled at roughly week 53, from a patient treated with tofacitinib. V is TRBV27 and J is TRBJ2-1; the match to TRBD2 covers 8 bases. The TCR comes from a human donor with alopecia areata. CDR3 in DNA: TGTGCCAGCAGTATAATCGGGGGGGCAGGAAGGGACAATGAGCAGTTCTTC. This encodes CASSIIGGAGRDNEQFF.